Below, 20 T cell receptor beta chains from the same sample are listed, as sequenced in a study of regulatory T cells in long-lasting Graves disease. The sample's time point: newly diagnosed GD, antithyroid drugs for less than 3 months. The authors made the TCR library using RNA they extracted from PBMCs. Combining iRepertoire HTBI primers with Arm-PCR of CDR3 regions, the authors built TCR beta libraries. One entry per CDR3 protein results from TCRdb running MiXCR on the multiplex PCR reads. The data contain roughly 410,000 distinct CDR3 sequences, over 14% of them singletons. The same specimen was also included in a second study, on T cells in Graves' hyperthyroidism and ophthalmopathy.

The sequencing here drew on peripheral blood mononuclear cells (PBMCs), taken at new diagnosis, from a patient treated with antithyroid drugs. The receptor source for this set is a woman aged 40 to 55 with Graves disease.

In its sample, this clonotype was seen a few times. The chain uses TRBV7-2 and TRBJ1-2; the match to TRBD1 covers 11 bases. Germline V gives CDR1 SGHTA, CDR2 FQGNSA. J gave up 5 bases and V 1 base, and 21 bases lay outside the gene matches. The CDR3 has 21 residues. CDR3 loop: CASSLGPLGQGAGGLGYGYTF. In DNA, the CDR3 is TGTGCCAGCAGCTTAGGCCCTCTCGGACAGGGGGCGGGGGGTTTGGGTTATGGCTACACCTTC.

There are a few counts of this clonotype. The gene calls are TRBV4-3 and TRBJ1-5; D not certain. Trimming shortened V by 0 bases and J by 0 bases, and 9 bases separated the two germline ends. The germline V gene has CDR1 LGHNA and CDR2 YSLEER. The CDR3 consists of 16 residues. CDR3 bases: TGCGCCAGCAGCCAAGAGGTCAGGTCTAGCAATCAGCCCCAGCATTTT. This gives the protein CASSQEVRSSNQPQHF.

This clonotype occurred many times. The chain uses TRBV27 and TRBJ2-1; 9 bases match TRBD1. V gave up 0 bases and J gave up 3 bases; unmatched junction bases: 9. CDR1 and CDR2 from the germline V gene are MNHEY and SMNVEV (reference sequence). This CDR3 region has 18 residues. CDR3 sequence: CASSLSSPGQGYYNEQFF. The CDR3, as DNA: TGTGCCAGCAGTTTATCGAGCCCTGGACAGGGGTACTACAATGAGCAGTTCTTC.

V gene TRBV19 combines with J gene TRBJ2-2; 8 bases align to TRBD2. J gave up 4 bases and V 3 bases, and 7 bases lay outside the gene matches. The length of the CDR3 is 16 residues. Germline V lookup: CDR1 LNHDA, CDR2 SQIVND (reference sequence). The CDR3 DNA follows: TGTGCCAGTAGTATTTTGTCGGGAGGGTTCACCGGGGAGCTGTTTTTT. Residues: CASSILSGGFTGELFF.

This clonotype appeared many times. The V and J genes are TRBV12-3 or TRBV12-4 and TRBJ2-5; no clear D gene. V lost 3 bases and J 2 bases, leaving 7 bases between the germline ends. The CDR3 runs to 13 residues. CDR3 in DNA: TGTGCCAGCAGTTTTAATGGGCAAGAGACCCAGTACTTC. It yields the protein CASSFNGQETQYF.

This clonotype was seen ten or more times. V usage is TRBV7-2 and J usage is TRBJ2-3; D ambiguous. In germline, CDR1 is SGHTA, CDR2 FQGNSA. Trimming cost V 5 bases and J 11 bases, with 17 bases left between them. CDR3 length equals 13 residues. CDR3 loop: CASSPRPGLKQYF. CDR3 DNA sequence: TGTGCCAGCAGCCCCCGTCCGGGCCTAAAGCAGTATTTT.

In this sample, this clonotype turned up a few times. This chain links TRBV10-3 with TRBJ2-7; no reliable D call. The V end lost 0 bases, the J end lost 5 bases, and 5 bases lay between the germline ends. The germline V gene encodes CDR1 ENHRY and CDR2 SYGVKD. The CDR3 covers 12 residues. CDR3 sequence reads: CAISESGNEQYF. The CDR3 DNA reads TGTGCCATCAGTGAGTCAGGAAACGAGCAGTACTTC.

This clonotype showed up many times. The chain has TRBV24-1 and TRBJ2-3; 10 positions agree with TRBD1. V was clipped by 5 bases and J by 7 bases; unmatched bases: 5. CDR1 is KGHDR and CDR2 is SFDVKD in the germline V gene. The CDR3 contains 14 residues. The CDR3 DNA follows: TGTGCCACCAGTGCGGGACAGGGGACCTATACGCAGTATTTT. Translated: CATSAGQGTYTQYF.

This clonotype was found many times. The V gene is TRBV28, the J gene TRBJ2-1; D remains ambiguous. V shed 6 bases and J shed 0 bases, with 12 bases lying between them. The CDR3 runs 15 residues. CDR1 and CDR2 from the germline V gene are MDHEN and SYDVKM. The CDR3 protein is CASRPDRSSYNEQFF. In DNA, the CDR3 is TGTGCCAGCAGACCGGACCGAAGCTCCTACAATGAGCAGTTCTTC.

Many counts were recorded for this clonotype. At one boundary the junction diverges from the germline segment, which might be a read error. V and J are TRBV7-2 and TRBJ2-5, with a tentative D call TRBD2 (5 bases). Germline CDR1 and CDR2: SGHTA and FQGNSA. This CDR3 has 12 residues. DNA of the CDR3: TGTGCCAGCAGCCTAGCACTGGAGACCCAGTACTTC. Protein sequence: CASSLALETQYF.

This clonotype was found many times. This chain joins TRBV11-3 and TRBJ2-7; 7 nucleotides agree with TRBD1. The CDR3 covers 15 residues. Germline assignment: CDR1 SGHNT and CDR2 YENEEA. V dropped 2 bases and J dropped 4; count of bases not matched to a gene: 8. The CDR3 nucleotides are TGTGCCAGCAGCTTAACTGAAGGGGGCATGTACGAGCAGTACTTC. Protein: CASSLTEGGMYEQYF.

This clonotype came up a few times. The chain combines TRBV29-1 with TRBJ1-4; TRBD1 agrees at 7 bases. The junction had 6 bases not matched to a gene; V was cut back by 4 bases and J by 7 bases. CDR1 SQVTM and CDR2 ANQGSEA come from the germline V gene. This CDR3 spans 13 amino acids. CDR3 amino acids: CSVARGQAEKLFF. For the CDR3, the DNA is TGCAGCGTTGCTAGGGGGCAGGCTGAAAAACTGTTTTTT. Full variable domain (remainder filled in from reference TRBV29-1 and TRBJ1-4): SAVISQKPSRDICQRGTSLTIQCQVDSQVTMMFWYRQQPGQSLTLIATANQGSEATYESGFVIDKFPISRPNLTFSTLTVSNMSPEDSSIYLCSVARGQAEKLFFGSGTQLSVL.

This clonotype was counted many times. The J gene is TRBJ2-2, the V gene TRBV12-3 or TRBV12-4; a possible D gene is TRBD1 (5 bases). The CDR3 covers 16 residues. V lost 7 bases, J lost 0 bases, and 15 bases lay in between. The CDR3 region is CASIRSGRSNTGELFF. For the CDR3, the DNA is TGTGCCAGCATAAGGTCAGGGCGGTCGAACACCGGGGAGCTGTTTTTT.

This clonotype was seen ten or more times. This may be a read error: a much more frequent sequence differs by one nucleotide. V is TRBV3-1 and J is TRBJ1-1; TRBD1 might be the D (5 bases). Trimming took 1 base from V and 6 from J, leaving 6 bases between them. CDR3 length equals 12 residues. Germline V CDR1 and CDR2: LGHDT, YNNKEL (reference sequence). Here the CDR3 reads CASSQGGAEAFF. The CDR3 DNA is TGTGCCAGCAGCCAAGGGGGGGCTGAAGCTTTCTTT. Looking up the rest from reference TRBV3-1 and TRBJ1-1 gives the full variable domain: DTAVSQTPKYLVTQMGNDKSIKCEQNLGHDTMYWYKQDSKKFLKIMFSYNNKELIINETVPNRFSPKSPDKAHLNLHINSLELGDSAVYFCASSQGGAEAFFGQGTRLTVV.

This clonotype was seen many times. The chain has TRBV20-1 and TRBJ1-4; maybe TRBD1 (5 bases). The CDR3 has 15 residues. The V gene lost 5 bases and the J gene lost 7 bases, with 20 bases spanning the gap. In germline, CDR1 is DFQATT, CDR2 SNEGSKA (reference sequence). This CDR3 reads CSASYASRGGEKLFF. CDR3 coding DNA: TGCAGTGCTTCCTACGCCTCACGTGGGGGTGAAAAACTGTTTTTT.

There are many counts of this clonotype. The chain recombines TRBV19 with TRBJ2-7; D possibly corresponds to TRBD1 (5 bases). Germline V gene lookup returns CDR1 LNHDA and CDR2 SQIVND (reference sequence). The CDR3 runs to 15 residues. V lost 1 base and J lost 2, with 12 bases in between. The CDR3 coding sequence is TGTGCCAGTAGTATAGGAACAGGAGCCCCCTACGAGCAGTACTTC. Translated, it gives CASSIGTGAPYEQYF.

This clonotype was counted many times. The rearrangement joins TRBV7-3 to TRBJ2-5, with 12 bases fitting TRBD2. V trimming: 3 bases; J trimming: 5 bases; junction bases outside the gene matches: 16. The CDR3 totals 19 residues. CDR1 is SGHTA, CDR2 FQGTGA, per germline. CDR3 protein: CASSLTSGSYEFTRETQYF. CDR3 nucleotides: TGTGCCAGCAGCTTGACTAGCGGGAGTTACGAGTTTACAAGGGAGACCCAGTACTTC.

The genes are TRBV20-1 and TRBJ2-1; 14 nucleotides align to TRBD2. Germline CDR1 is DFQATT and CDR2 is SNEGSKA (reference sequence). The CDR3 extends over 20 amino acids. J gave up 1 base and V 2 bases, and 13 bases lay outside the gene matches. CDR3 protein: CSARSQTGTSGRLSYNEQFF. The DNA of the CDR3 is TGCAGTGCTAGATCTCAAACCGGGACTAGCGGGAGATTGTCCTACAATGAGCAGTTCTTC.

This clonotype was detected a few times. The rearrangement uses TRBV20-1 and TRBJ2-7; 9 positions agree with TRBD2. The V segment lost 6 bases and the J segment 6 bases; nucleotides outside the gene matches: 9. This CDR3 is built from 13 residues. Germline assignment: CDR1 DFQATT and CDR2 SNEGSKA (reference sequence). Here the CDR3 DNA reads TGCAGTGCCACCGGGACTAGCATTTCCGAGCAGTACTTC. It is translated as CSATGTSISEQYF.

Concerning this clonotype itself: A much larger clone is a single base away; this may be a read error. Here the CDR3 omits its conserved ending phenylalanine or tryptophan, so a read error is the likely source. The chain recombines TRBV7-8 with TRBJ2-3, with D maybe TRBD1 (6 bases). Germline CDR1 is SGHVS and CDR2 is FQNEAQ. The germline V and J ends were trimmed by 3 bases and 2 bases, with 15 bases remaining between them. The length of the CDR3 is 16 residues. CDR3 sequence reads: CASSFNRTVITDTQYL. The CDR3 nucleotides read TGTGCCAGCAGCTTTAATCGGACAGTGATCACAGATACGCAGTATCTT.